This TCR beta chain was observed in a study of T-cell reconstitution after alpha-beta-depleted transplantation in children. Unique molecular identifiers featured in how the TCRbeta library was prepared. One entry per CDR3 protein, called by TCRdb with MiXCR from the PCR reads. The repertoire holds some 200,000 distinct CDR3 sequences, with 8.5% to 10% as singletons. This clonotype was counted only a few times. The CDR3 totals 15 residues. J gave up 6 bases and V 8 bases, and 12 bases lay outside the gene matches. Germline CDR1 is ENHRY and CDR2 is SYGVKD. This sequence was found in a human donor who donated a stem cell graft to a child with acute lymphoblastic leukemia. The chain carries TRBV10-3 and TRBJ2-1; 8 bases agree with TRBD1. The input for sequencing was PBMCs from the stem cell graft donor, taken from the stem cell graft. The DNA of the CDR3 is TGTGCCATCCTATCACTTACAGGGGGTCTCAATGAGCAGTTCTTC. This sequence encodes CAILSLTGGLNEQFF.